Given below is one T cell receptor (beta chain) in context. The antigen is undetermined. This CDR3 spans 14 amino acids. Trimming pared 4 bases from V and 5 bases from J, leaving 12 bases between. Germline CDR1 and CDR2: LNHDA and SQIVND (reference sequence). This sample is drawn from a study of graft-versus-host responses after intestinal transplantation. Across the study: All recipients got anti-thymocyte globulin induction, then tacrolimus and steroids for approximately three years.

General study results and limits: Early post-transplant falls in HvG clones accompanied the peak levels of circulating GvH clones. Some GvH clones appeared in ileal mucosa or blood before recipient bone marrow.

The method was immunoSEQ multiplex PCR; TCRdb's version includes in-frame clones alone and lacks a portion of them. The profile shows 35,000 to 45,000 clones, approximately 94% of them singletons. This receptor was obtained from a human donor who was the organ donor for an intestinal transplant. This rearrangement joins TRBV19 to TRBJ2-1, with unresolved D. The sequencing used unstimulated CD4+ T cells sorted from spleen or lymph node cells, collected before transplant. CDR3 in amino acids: CASSNGVRHNEQFF. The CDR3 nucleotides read TGTGCCAGTAGTAATGGGGTACGTCACAATGAGCAGTTCTTC.